The sequence of this T cell receptor (beta chain) was determined in a study of T cell repertoires in cytomegalovirus infection (dated by TCRdb to about 2019). Looking at the study overall: Alongside well-studied HLA-B-restricted epitopes, the peptide stimulations were aimed at recently identified HLA-C-restricted CMV epitopes, whose presentation resists viral immunomodulation. The HLA type of each donor mattered for the analysis, because public TCR beta signatures pointed to carriage of CMV infection along with the matching HLA type. Results and caveats for the whole study, not just this receptor: In both this cohort and an independent cohort of some 350 donors, the cumulative frequency of public TCR beta family members distinguished carriers of CMV infection plus the relevant HLA type. In the ex vivo response, HLA-C-restricted CMV-specific TCR beta clonotypes were dominant, and in two of eight donors the single most frequent clonotype came from this HLA-C-restricted group.

Concerning this clonotype: The specificity of this receptor is unknown. One junction end does not reproduce the germline sequence, and a read error may be involved.

This sample was sequenced with an Illumina HiSeq 1500. TCRdb reworked the public reads: Q25 trimming with fastp, MiXCR clone assembly, productive beta chains retained. Records with the same CDR3 protein are collapsed into one entry carrying the most frequent genes and DNA. This sample gives about a million distinct CDR3 sequences in total; roughly 30% of them show up just once. The ten largest clones capture around an eighth of the sample. This sample's treatment or condition label indicates: in vitro stimulation with specific CMV peptide epitopes to enrich CMV-specific T cells. The CDR1 and CDR2 encoded by the germline V gene are SGHDN and FVKESK. Spanning cysteine to phenylalanine, the CDR3 consists of 17 amino acids. Only the CDR3 region is kept as DNA, spanning 51 bases read in frame from base 1.

The V and J segments used are TRBV14 and TRBJ2-7; TRBD2 could be the D gene, as 6 bases match. The material was cultured CD8+ T cells from PBMCs, obtained from culture after CMV antigen stimulation. The clonotype originates from a human donor in good health (CMV status not recorded). Some clones in this sample may be carry-over from other donors' samples. The DNA sequence is TGTGTCAGCAGCCAAGGAGGGTGGTTTAGCCTTACCTACGAGCAGTACTTC. Its protein is CVSSQGGWFSLTYEQYF.